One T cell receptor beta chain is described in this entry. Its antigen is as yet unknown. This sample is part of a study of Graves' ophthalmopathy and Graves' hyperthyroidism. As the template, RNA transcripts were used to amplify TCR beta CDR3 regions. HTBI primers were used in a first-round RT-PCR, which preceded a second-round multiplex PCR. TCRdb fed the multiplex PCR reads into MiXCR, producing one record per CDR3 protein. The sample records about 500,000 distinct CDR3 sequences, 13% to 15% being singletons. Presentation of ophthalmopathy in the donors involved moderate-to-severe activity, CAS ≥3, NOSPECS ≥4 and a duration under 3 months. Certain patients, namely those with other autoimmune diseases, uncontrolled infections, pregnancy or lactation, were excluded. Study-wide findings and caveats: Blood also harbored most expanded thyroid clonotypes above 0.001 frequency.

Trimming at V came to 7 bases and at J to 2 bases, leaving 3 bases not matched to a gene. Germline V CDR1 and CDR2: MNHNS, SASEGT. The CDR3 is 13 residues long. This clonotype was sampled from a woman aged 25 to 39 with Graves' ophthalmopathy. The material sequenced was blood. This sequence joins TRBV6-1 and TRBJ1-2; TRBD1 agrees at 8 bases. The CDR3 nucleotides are TGTGCCAGCAAAACAGGGGGAAACTATGGCTACACCTTC. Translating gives CASKTGGNYGYTF.